The present T cell receptor beta chain was sequenced within a study of cytomegalovirus exposure and HLA in healthy donors (dated 2017 in TCRdb). Turning to the overall study: According to an earlier analysis of around 600 of the donors, 150 million to 200 million T cells yielded roughly 110 million unique TCR beta sequences and around 300 Gb of sequence data. Roughly 300 gigabases of sequencing data and roughly 90 million unique TCR sequences were included in an early release covering over 600 HLA-typed donors. Of the approximately 400 genotyped donors, around 81% fell in the genetic ancestry cluster associated with self-reported Caucasian donors. The study aimed to test whether cataloging public T cell receptors could reveal signatures of past pathogen exposure. The T cell repertoires of some 700 subjects were profiled by immunosequencing and related to cytomegalovirus serostatus. Along with the approximately 600-subject first cohort, a separate validation cohort of over 90 different subjects was used. To predict cytomegalovirus infection status, the study brought together high-throughput TCR immunosequencing, statistical association of individual TCRs with disease status, and machine learning. A later analysis re-analyzed previously published TCR beta repertoires from 600 to 850 donors and added high-resolution HLA genotyping to study TCR occurrence patterns. In the later analysis, no new phenotypic data were used to find candidate immune exposures; instead, reliance was placed on TCR beta sequences and their occurrence across donors. An earlier analysis of some 600 of the donors applied high-throughput TCR beta sequencing to assess whether each TCR beta V gene segment acted as functional or pseudogenic. Donor age, sex, ethnicity and CMV serostatus were compiled together with the repertoire data. Genome-wide SNP genotypes for about 65% of the roughly 700 donors were used in a later genetic analysis, which treated that subset as a discovery cohort. Every discovery cohort repertoire had been produced on one sequencing platform. Class I and class II HLA loci were covered by the typing at four-digit resolution. Typing coverage varied by locus: about 620-630 donors for A, B, C, DRB1 and DQB1; around 560 for DQA1; approximately 610 for DPA1; approximately 490 for DPB1. Roughly five DR-DQ haplotypes were handled as single units for association and clustering because linkage in the cohort was strong. Among some 400 genotyped donors of the cohort, an average of approximately 200,000 unique TCR beta nucleotide sequences was sequenced per donor, of which about 18% were non-productive.

Receptors were amplified or captured by the immunoSEQ multiplex PCR assay. For the multiplex PCR, a mixture combining 60 forward primers for TCR Vbeta segments and 13 reverse primers for TCR Jbeta segments was used. Amplification of the CDR3 region of rearranged TCR beta genes was performed with a multiplex PCR assay on genomic DNA. On the Illumina HiSeq System, the amplified TCR beta libraries were sequenced as 87-base-pair reads. The authors' analysis ran thus. A later analysis counted tens of millions of unique TCR beta chains across the 550 to 700 repertoires, and 9 million to 14 million of these chains were shared by at least two donors. Raw reads were error-corrected and collapsed into unique sequences by a nearest-neighbor algorithm in which closely related sequences were merged to remove PCR and sequencing errors. V, D and J gene segments were assigned by aligning CDR3 sequences to IMGT reference sequences. For a sequence to be retained, at least a six-nucleotide match to both a V gene segment and a J gene segment was required. A rearrangement was called productive if the CDR3 had no stop codons and remained in frame with V and J, and every other rearrangement was called non-productive. Following IMGT convention, CDR3 was defined as the stretch from the second conserved V-encoded cysteine up to the conserved J-encoded phenylalanine. In an earlier analysis of more than 550 of the donors, sequences lacking an unambiguous match to a single V gene segment were excluded. In an earlier analysis of 587 of the donors, V segments were called functional above 56.7% productive rearrangements and were called segregating when the between-donor standard deviation exceeded 5%. A statistical classification framework was built to diagnose cytomegalovirus status from the catalog of TCR beta chain sequences. A later analysis assigned V and J genes by comparing TCR nucleotide sequences with IMGT/GENE-DB human TR gene sequences. A later analysis assigned CDR3 sequences and most-parsimonious VDJ recombination scenarios with the TCRdist pipeline. A later analysis defined each TCR beta chain by its CDR3 amino acid sequence plus V-gene family, and excluded reads lacking a unique V-gene family. In a later analysis, 500 to 700 highly shared, low-generation-probability nucleotide sequences were removed to address suspected cross-contamination and a sequencing artifact. In a later analysis, a clonal expansion index was calculated for each public chain from normalized within-repertoire ranks of inferred template counts. In a later analysis, generation probabilities were computed with a VDJ recombination model fitted to out-of-frame rearrangements, and the resulting probabilities were checked against IGoR. Hypergeometric tests were used in a later analysis to score TCR-TCR, TCR-HLA and TCR-CMV co-occurrence, with a repertoire-size bias correction applied to the TCR pairs. A later analysis estimated false discovery rates by permuting HLA or CMV assignments 20 times. In a later analysis, co-occurring TCRs were grouped using DBSCAN, and TCRdist sequence similarity was added for clustering within HLA-allele-positive subsets. Repertoires with fewer than 30,000 or more than 120,000 public chains were left out of co-occurrence clustering, as were about 5 repertoires with anomalous nucleotide sharing. As stored in TCRdb, this immuneACCESS dataset retains in-frame rearrangements with V and J assigned. A fraction of the clones does not appear; measured against another copy, unresolved V genes explain less than half of the discrepancy, and the remainder lacks a known reason. V, J and clone size were drawn from that table, and D and trimming were deduced from the DNA. Recorded for this sample are roughly 190,000 clones; more than 70% of them occurred a single time. The ten largest clones represent 0.95% to 1.4% of the sample.

V lost 0 bases and J lost 9 bases; the stretch between them is 15 bases long. The CDR3 covers 15 residues, taking in both the cysteine and the phenylalanine. CDR3 DNA only is kept here, 45 bases in frame from base 1. CDR1 and CDR2 are drawn from the germline V gene: SGHTA, FQGNSA. As for this clone: Its cognate antigen has yet to be identified. No quality values exist for individual bases; no much larger clone is one base distant.

Points the paper makes about the study in general: Linkage disequilibrium might explain the correlated functional status among segregating V segments, but an unknown experimental factor could not be ruled out. According to a later analysis, parvovirus B19, influenza, CMV and Epstein-Barr virus appeared linked to several top co-occurrence clusters. Across donors, most TCR sequences were observed very rarely, whereas some public TCRs were present in many individuals. In this cohort, only TCR beta chains were sequenced, and detectable features were limited by the absence of alpha or paired-chain data. In a later analysis, the rate of TCR association differed among HLA loci, with DRB1 alleles having the most associated TCRs and HLA-C alleles having the fewest. A few of the identified cytomegalovirus-associated TCR beta chains were confirmed in vitro to be specific for cytomegalovirus antigens. Because HLA typing was unavailable for some donors at each locus, only the typed subset was used in association tests. A later genetic analysis associated a missense DCLRE1C variant with V-gene and J-gene trimming of TCR beta chains, and an independent cohort replicated the association. Strong co-occurrence of HLA alleles, especially DR and DQ, made assigning TCR associations to individual alleles difficult. Some IMGT-functional V segments, including TRBV6-2 and TRBV6-3, could not be told apart with the 87-base-pair reads, so those segments were excluded. A further reported finding was that TCR beta sequences accurately predicted the HLA-A and HLA-B alleles for most subjects in the first cohort. A later analysis found that most CMV-associated TCR beta chains appeared HLA-restricted, with HLA associations seemingly driven largely by CMV exposure. Immune exposure information for the cohort was limited to CMV serostatus. The classifier was reported to diagnose cytomegalovirus status with high specificity and sensitivity in both the original cohort and the validation cohort. Presence/absence analyses assumed roughly uniform sequencing depth across donors, an assumption that may not hold. It was suggested by the authors that the approach could potentially be generalized to other disease states and immunological phenotypes. A cluster of highly shared sequence variants was judged likely to be a technical artifact of the sequencing pipeline. The study gave a list of 150 to 200 TCR beta chains associated with cytomegalovirus. Because counts were too low, approximately 15 rarely observed V segments, including chromosome 9 orphons, were excluded from the earlier analysis of several hundred of the donors. Compared with equally common non-associated chains, HLA-associated TCR beta chains in a later analysis were more clonally expanded and had lower generation probabilities. Specific HLA alleles were associated with 15,000 to 20,000 TCR beta sequences at a false discovery rate of 0.05 in a later analysis. According to a later genetic analysis, donors in an Asian-associated ancestry cluster had fewer N-insertions in productive TCRs than the approximately 700-donor mean. Broadly in line with IMGT annotations, most TCR beta V segments showed up in productive rearrangements about 90% or about 30% of the time in an earlier analysis of several hundred of the donors.

The cohort consisted of more than 650 healthy bone marrow donors. All cohort members were sampled while nominally healthy, although unrecorded immune exposures were likely present. The donor was CMV seronegative and belonged to the group of over 300 seronegative cohort members. A peripheral blood sample was collected from each donor, and TCR beta sequencing was performed on peripheral blood mononuclear cells. The Qiagen DNeasy Blood Extraction Kit was used to extract genomic DNA from the blood cell samples. In this chain, TRBV7-2 is recombined with TRBJ2-1; D gene: possibly TRBD2, on 6 matching bases. The sequence was collected from a woman aged 35 to 49 in good health and CMV-seronegative. The sample consisted of PBMCs. CDR3 loop: CASSLAGLGLGEQFF. The nucleotides read TGTGCCAGCAGCTTAGCGGGACTGGGATTGGGTGAGCAGTTCTTC.